The entry below gives a single T cell receptor (beta chain) sequence along with its context. Sequencing used immunoSEQ multiplex PCR; TCRdb keeps in-frame clones, though not all of them. The profile shows about 110,000 clones, roughly 82% of them singletons. Looked up from germline, CDR1 is MNHEY and CDR2 is SMNVEV (reference sequence). V lost 4 bases, J lost 0 bases, and 7 bases lay in between. The CDR3 spans 13 residues. The entry originates in a study of blood T cell repertoires in COVID-19. As for the study in general: Acute and convalescent COVID-19 samples came from the United States, Italy and Spain. Nucleic acid was either cDNA or gDNA, and it came from T cells, B-cell-depleted T cells, or PBMCs.

This clonotype was sampled from a woman over 75 with active or convalescent COVID-19. The chain combines TRBV27 with TRBJ2-7, with D unresolved. The source material was peripheral blood. DNA for the CDR3: TGTGCCAGCAGTTCCCTTAGCTCCTACGAGCAGTACTTC. Translation gives CASSSLSSYEQYF.